Listed below are T cell receptor beta chains from one sample, sequenced in a study of blood T cell repertoires in COVID-19. The method was immunoSEQ multiplex PCR; TCRdb's version includes in-frame clones alone and lacks a portion of them. The repertoire consists of 200,000 to 250,000 clones, with around three quarters occurring once and the leading ten covering approximately 7.2%. The specimen was peripheral blood. Receptors were obtained from a woman in her seventies with acute or convalescent COVID-19. Both conserved end residues are part of each CDR3.

TRBV6-2/TRBV6-3	TRBJ1-3	CASSYCCQVLSGNTIYF
TRBV2	TRBJ2-1	CASSEDTSGGNEQFF
TRBV10-3	TRBJ2-5	CAISVGLAGVETQYF
TRBV5-4	TRBJ1-2	CASSLDRVGGYYGYTF
TRBV3-1/TRBV3-2	TRBJ2-1	CASSQDRGNEQFF
TRBV7-2	TRBJ2-5	CASSLPKETQYF
TRBV5-1	TRBJ2-2	CASSLDRGDTGELFF
TRBV6-5	TRBJ1-4	CASSPGQWKEKLFF
TRBV18	TRBJ2-7	CASSPPSRSYEQYF
TRBV11-2	TRBJ1-4	CASSISSGGLGEKLFF
TRBV3-1/TRBV3-2	TRBJ2-3	CASSPIRGTDTQYF
TRBV7-2	TRBJ1-2	CASSERTGPPYGYTF
TRBV5-4	TRBJ2-3	CASSLFGGGSDTQYF
TRBV30	TRBJ2-7	CAWGTSGGPYEQYF
TRBV19	TRBJ2-5	CASGQGARETQYF
TRBV19	TRBJ2-2	CASSMGLAGGNTGELFF
TRBV6-5	TRBJ2-7	CASRPPGRGGYEQYF
TRBV12-3/TRBV12-4	TRBJ2-5	CASSSVEETQYF
TRBV9	TRBJ1-6	CASSVGWNTGSPLHF
TRBV19	TRBJ2-6	CASRPTTGVGANVLTF
TRBV7-8	TRBJ2-6	CASSLFLSGANVLTF
TRBV24-1	TRBJ2-2	CATSGQGNTGELFF
TRBV28	TRBJ2-7	CASSLGLNEQYF
TRBV27	TRBJ2-7	CASSRQAGNTYEQYF
TRBV6-5	TRBJ2-1	CASSPNGAGNEQFF
TRBV11-2	TRBJ2-1	CASSLGGGDGMLWQFF
TRBV13	TRBJ1-3	CASSLGDRGNGNTIYF
TRBV5-1	TRBJ2-5	CASSFGGPGETQYF
TRBV5-8	TRBJ2-3	CASSLAGGTDTQYF
TRBV5-8	TRBJ2-5	CASSAEETQYF
TRBV6-2/TRBV6-3	TRBJ2-7	CASSYSNRVQYF
TRBV2	TRBJ2-5	CASNPGQGGFETQYF
TRBV7-9	TRBJ2-2	CASRHPGHGTGELFF
TRBV7-8	TRBJ2-1	CATPGGDEQFF
TRBV6-2/TRBV6-3	TRBJ2-3	CASSYSLAGVISTDTQYF
TRBV6-5	TRBJ1-5	CASSSVGGQPQHF
TRBV7-2	TRBJ2-2	CASSKGGFGELFF
TRBV5-1	TRBJ1-6	CASSPQAGINSPLHF
TRBV28	TRBJ1-5	CASSLESHQPQHF
TRBV2	TRBJ1-5	CASSDRVGNQPQHF
TRBV29-1	TRBJ1-1	CSALGQTMNTEAFF
TRBV7-6	TRBJ1-6	CASSPSDRPTTSPLHF